These T cell receptor beta chains were read from a single sample in a study of Graves' ophthalmopathy and Graves' hyperthyroidism. TCRdb re-analysed the multiplex PCR reads in MiXCR, keeping a single row per CDR3 protein. There are about 370,000 distinct CDR3 sequences in the sample; approximately 16% occur only once, and roughly 1.4% lies in the top ten. Specimen: peripheral blood. All receptors derive from a woman aged 18-29 years with Graves' ophthalmopathy. Both conserved end residues are part of each CDR3. The order of the fields is CDR3 protein, CDR3 DNA, clone size, V gene, J gene, D gene. The D gene is left open where the match is weak. The listing skips clone size in some rows; elsewhere it reads once, few, many or a size class.

cdr3_aa: CASSVRDGMNTEAFF
cdr3_nt: TGTGCCAGCAGTGTTCGGGACGGAATGAACACTGAAGCTTTCTTT
clone_size: -
v_call: TRBV2
j_call: TRBJ1-1
d_call: -

cdr3_aa: CASSYSGDYPREETQYF
cdr3_nt: TGTGCCAGCAGTTACTCAGGGGACTACCCGAGAGAAGAGACCCAGTACTTC
clone_size: -
v_call: TRBV6-2/TRBV6-3
j_call: TRBJ2-5
d_call: TRBD2

cdr3_aa: CSARDLGGGGEAFF
cdr3_nt: TGCAGTGCTAGAGATCTGGGGGGCGGGGGTGAAGCTTTCTTT
clone_size: many
v_call: TRBV20-1
j_call: TRBJ1-1
d_call: -

cdr3_aa: CASRPQGALTGELFF
cdr3_nt: TGTGCCAGCAGACCACAGGGGGCGCTGACCGGGGAGCTGTTTTTT
clone_size: -
v_call: TRBV6-1
j_call: TRBJ2-2
d_call: TRBD1

cdr3_aa: CASTRGLETQYF
cdr3_nt: TGTGCCAGCACCAGGGGGCTTGAGACCCAGTACTTC
clone_size: -
v_call: TRBV28
j_call: TRBJ2-5
d_call: TRBD1

cdr3_aa: CSARDSGGGNTEAFF
cdr3_nt: TGCAGTGCTAGAGATAGCGGAGGGGGTAACACTGAAGCTTTCTTT
clone_size: many
v_call: TRBV20-1
j_call: TRBJ1-1
d_call: -

cdr3_aa: CSASPTGPATRSNYGYTF
cdr3_nt: TGCAGTGCTAGTCCAACCGGGCCCGCAACAAGGTCTAACTATGGCTACACCTTC
clone_size: many
v_call: TRBV20-1
j_call: TRBJ1-2
d_call: -

cdr3_aa: CASGKGLNTEAFF
cdr3_nt: TGTGCCAGCGGTAAAGGGCTGAACACTGAAGCTTTCTTT
clone_size: many
v_call: TRBV6-1
j_call: TRBJ1-1
d_call: -

cdr3_aa: CATRAEGQGGYEQYF
cdr3_nt: TGTGCCACCAGGGCGGAGGGGCAGGGGGGCTACGAGCAGTACTTC
clone_size: -
v_call: TRBV15
j_call: TRBJ2-7
d_call: -

cdr3_aa: CASSQVRPSANTEAFF
cdr3_nt: TGTGCCAGCAGCCAAGTCCGTCCTAGCGCTAACACTGAAGCTTTCTTT
clone_size: -
v_call: TRBV4-2
j_call: TRBJ1-1
d_call: -

cdr3_aa: CASSTEFGLRYF
cdr3_nt: TGTGCCAGCAGCACAGAATTTGGTTTAAGGTACTTC
clone_size: many
v_call: TRBV7-2
j_call: TRBJ2-7
d_call: -

cdr3_aa: CASSLQGRGFIGETQYF
cdr3_nt: TGTGCCAGCAGTCTACAGGGGCGCGGGTTTATAGGAGAGACCCAGTACTTC
clone_size: -
v_call: TRBV6-5
j_call: TRBJ2-5
d_call: TRBD1

cdr3_aa: CASSLETRDYEQYF
cdr3_nt: TGTGCCAGCAGCTTAGAGACGCGAGACTACGAGCAGTACTTC
clone_size: many
v_call: TRBV11-3
j_call: TRBJ2-7
d_call: -

cdr3_aa: CASSPPAGETQYF
cdr3_nt: TGCGCCAGCAGCCCTCCGGCCGGAGAGACCCAGTACTTC
clone_size: many
v_call: TRBV5-1
j_call: TRBJ2-5
d_call: -

cdr3_aa: CASSPRGSGGPETQYF
cdr3_nt: TGTGCCAGCAGCCCCCGGGGTAGCGGGGGGCCAGAGACCCAGTACTTC
clone_size: many
v_call: TRBV7-2
j_call: TRBJ2-5
d_call: TRBD2

cdr3_aa: CASSLADPPTYGYTF
cdr3_nt: TGTGCCAGCAGCTTAGCCGACCCCCCCACCTATGGCTACACCTTC
clone_size: many
v_call: TRBV7-2
j_call: TRBJ1-2
d_call: -

cdr3_aa: CASSFLRGQVAGYGYTF
cdr3_nt: TGTGCCAGCAGCTTCCTACGCGGACAGGTGGCGGGGTATGGCTACACCTTC
clone_size: many
v_call: TRBV7-2
j_call: TRBJ1-2
d_call: TRBD1

cdr3_aa: CASSSEGWSYEQYF
cdr3_nt: TGTGCCAGCAGCTCCGAGGGGTGGTCCTACGAGCAGTACTTC
clone_size: many
v_call: TRBV7-6
j_call: TRBJ2-7
d_call: -

cdr3_aa: CASSNPGGGGLMNTEAFF
cdr3_nt: TGTGCCAGCTCCAACCCGGGGGGAGGGGGACTCATGAACACTGAAGCTTTCTTT
clone_size: -
v_call: TRBV6-2/TRBV6-3
j_call: TRBJ1-1
d_call: -

cdr3_aa: CASSGRSREAFF
cdr3_nt: TGTGCCAGCAGCGGGAGGAGCCGTGAAGCTTTCTTT
clone_size: many
v_call: TRBV14
j_call: TRBJ1-1
d_call: -

cdr3_aa: CASSLAGARFQETQYF
cdr3_nt: TGTGCCAGCAGCTTAGCCGGCGCGCGGTTCCAAGAGACCCAGTACTTC
clone_size: -
v_call: TRBV7-6
j_call: TRBJ2-5
d_call: -

cdr3_aa: CASSPTVGGLYGYTF
cdr3_nt: TGTGCCAGCAGTCCGACAGTTGGGGGACTCTATGGCTACACCTTC
clone_size: -
v_call: TRBV12-3/TRBV12-4
j_call: TRBJ1-2
d_call: -

cdr3_aa: CASSEVVSGEQYF
cdr3_nt: TGTGCCAGCAGTGAAGTGGTCTCAGGGGAGCAGTACTTC
clone_size: many
v_call: TRBV6-1
j_call: TRBJ2-7
d_call: -

cdr3_aa: CASSPASGDPYEQYF
cdr3_nt: TGCGCCAGCAGCCCGGCTAGCGGGGATCCCTACGAGCAGTACTTC
clone_size: -
v_call: TRBV4-3
j_call: TRBJ2-7
d_call: TRBD2

cdr3_aa: CASKNRQGAGPRTTEAFF
cdr3_nt: TGTGCCAGCAAAAATCGACAGGGGGCGGGACCAAGAACCACTGAAGCTTTCTTT
clone_size: few
v_call: TRBV11-2
j_call: TRBJ1-1
d_call: TRBD1

cdr3_aa: CASSLSTPDRYNQPQHF
cdr3_nt: TGTGCCAGCAGCTTATCAACACCGGACAGATACAATCAGCCCCAGCATTTT
clone_size: many
v_call: TRBV7-8
j_call: TRBJ1-5
d_call: -

cdr3_aa: CSARPPTGQGAPAGEAFF
cdr3_nt: TGCAGTGCTAGGCCTCCCACGGGACAGGGGGCGCCGGCAGGTGAAGCTTTCTTT
clone_size: many
v_call: TRBV20-1
j_call: TRBJ1-1
d_call: TRBD1

cdr3_aa: CASSQQGTGNTIYF
cdr3_nt: TGTGCCAGCAGCCAACAGGGTACAGGAAACACCATATATTTT
clone_size: few
v_call: TRBV3-1
j_call: TRBJ1-3
d_call: -